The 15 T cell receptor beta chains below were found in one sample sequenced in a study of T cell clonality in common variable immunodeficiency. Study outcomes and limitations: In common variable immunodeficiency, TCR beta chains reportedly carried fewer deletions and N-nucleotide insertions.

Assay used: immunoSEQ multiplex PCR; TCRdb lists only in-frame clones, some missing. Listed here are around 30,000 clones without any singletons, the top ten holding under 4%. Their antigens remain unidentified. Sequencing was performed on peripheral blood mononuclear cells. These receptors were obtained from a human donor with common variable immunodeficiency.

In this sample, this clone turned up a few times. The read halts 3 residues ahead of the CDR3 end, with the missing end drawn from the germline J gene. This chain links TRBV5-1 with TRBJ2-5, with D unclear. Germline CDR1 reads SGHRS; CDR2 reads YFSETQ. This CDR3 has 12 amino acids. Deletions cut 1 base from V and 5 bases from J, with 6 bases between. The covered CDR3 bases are TGCGCCAGCAGCTTGAGGTGGGAGACC. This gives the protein CASSLRWET. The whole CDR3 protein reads CASSLRWETQYF.

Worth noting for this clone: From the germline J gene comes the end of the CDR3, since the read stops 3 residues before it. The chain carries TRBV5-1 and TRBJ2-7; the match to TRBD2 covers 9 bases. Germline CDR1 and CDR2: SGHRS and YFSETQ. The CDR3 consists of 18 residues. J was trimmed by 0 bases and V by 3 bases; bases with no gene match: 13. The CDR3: CASSWGVAGADSSYEQYF. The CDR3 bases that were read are TGCGCCAGCAGCTGGGGGGTAGCGGGGGCTGATAGCTCCTACGAG.

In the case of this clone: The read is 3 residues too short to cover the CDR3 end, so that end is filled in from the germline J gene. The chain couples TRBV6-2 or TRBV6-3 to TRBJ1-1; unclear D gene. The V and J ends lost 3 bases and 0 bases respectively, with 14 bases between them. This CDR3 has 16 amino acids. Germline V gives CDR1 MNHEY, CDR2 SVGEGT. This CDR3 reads CASSYWSGSMNTEAFF. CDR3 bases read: TGTGCCAGCAGTTATTGGTCAGGATCCATGAACACTGAA.

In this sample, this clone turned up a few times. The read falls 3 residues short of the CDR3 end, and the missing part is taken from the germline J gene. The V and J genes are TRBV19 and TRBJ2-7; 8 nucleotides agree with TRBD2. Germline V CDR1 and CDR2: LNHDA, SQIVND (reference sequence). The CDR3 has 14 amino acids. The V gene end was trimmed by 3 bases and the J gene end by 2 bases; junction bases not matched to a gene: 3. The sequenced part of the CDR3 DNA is TGTGCCAGTAGTATCGGGACTAGTGCCTACGAG. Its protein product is CASSIGTSAYE. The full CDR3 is CASSIGTSAYEQYF.

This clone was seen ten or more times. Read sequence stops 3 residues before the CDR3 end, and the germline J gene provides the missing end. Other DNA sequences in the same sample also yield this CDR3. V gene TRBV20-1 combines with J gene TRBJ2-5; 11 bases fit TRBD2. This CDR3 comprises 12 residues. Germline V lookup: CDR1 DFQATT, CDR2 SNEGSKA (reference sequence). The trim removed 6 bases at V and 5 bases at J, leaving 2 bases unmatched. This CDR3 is CSARTSGETQYF. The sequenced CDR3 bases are TGCAGTGCCCGGACTAGCGGGGAGACC.

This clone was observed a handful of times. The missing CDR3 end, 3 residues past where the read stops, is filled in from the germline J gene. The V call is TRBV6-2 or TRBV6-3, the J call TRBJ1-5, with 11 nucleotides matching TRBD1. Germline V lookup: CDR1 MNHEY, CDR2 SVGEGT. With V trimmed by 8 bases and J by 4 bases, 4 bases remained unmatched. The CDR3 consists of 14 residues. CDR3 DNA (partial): TGTGCCAGCCGGACAGGGGGCTTGAATCAGCCC. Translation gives CASRTGGLNQP. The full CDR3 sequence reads CASRTGGLNQPQHF.

Partial CDR3 DNA: TGTGCCAGCAGCCTCAGACTAGCGGGGGGTTCGACAGATACG. This translates into CASSLRLAGGSTDT. In full, the CDR3 is CASSLRLAGGSTDTQYF. The chain links TRBV7-3 to TRBJ2-3, with 13 nucleotides matching TRBD2. The read ends 3 residues early relative to the CDR3; the germline J gene fills the gap. CDR3 size: 17 residues. Germline assignment: CDR1 SGHTA and CDR2 FQGTGA. After removal of 5 bases from V and 3 bases from J, the junction contained 8 bases not matched to a gene.

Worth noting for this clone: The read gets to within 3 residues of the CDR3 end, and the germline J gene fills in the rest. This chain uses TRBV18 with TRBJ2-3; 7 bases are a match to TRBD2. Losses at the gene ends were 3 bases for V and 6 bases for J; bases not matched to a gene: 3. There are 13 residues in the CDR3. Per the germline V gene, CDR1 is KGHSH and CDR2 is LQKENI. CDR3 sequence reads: CASSPMGGDTQYF. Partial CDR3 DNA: TGTGCCAGCTCACCGATGGGGGGGGATACG.

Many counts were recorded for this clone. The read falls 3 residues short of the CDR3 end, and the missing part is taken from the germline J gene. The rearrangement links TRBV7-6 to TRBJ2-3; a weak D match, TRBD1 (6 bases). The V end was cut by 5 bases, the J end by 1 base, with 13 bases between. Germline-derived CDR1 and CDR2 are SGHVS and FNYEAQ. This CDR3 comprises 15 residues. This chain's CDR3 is CASSLRWTGTDTQYF. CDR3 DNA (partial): TGTGCCAGCAGCCTGAGGTGGACAGGCACAGATACG.

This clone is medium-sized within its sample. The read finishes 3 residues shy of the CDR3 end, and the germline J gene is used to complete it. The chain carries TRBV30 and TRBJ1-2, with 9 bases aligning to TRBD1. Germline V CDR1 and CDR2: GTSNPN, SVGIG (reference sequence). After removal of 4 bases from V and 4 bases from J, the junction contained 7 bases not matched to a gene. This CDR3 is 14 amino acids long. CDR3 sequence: CAWTPGQGAYGYTF. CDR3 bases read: TGTGCCTGGACCCCGGGACAGGGCGCCTATGGC.

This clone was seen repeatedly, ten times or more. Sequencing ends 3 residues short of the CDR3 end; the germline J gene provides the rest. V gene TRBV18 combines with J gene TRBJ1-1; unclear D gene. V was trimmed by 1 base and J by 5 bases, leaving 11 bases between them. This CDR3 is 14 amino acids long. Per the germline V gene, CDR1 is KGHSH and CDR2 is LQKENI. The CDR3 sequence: CASSPQSGGTEAFF. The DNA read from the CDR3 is TGTGCCAGCTCACCACAATCCGGAGGGACTGAA.

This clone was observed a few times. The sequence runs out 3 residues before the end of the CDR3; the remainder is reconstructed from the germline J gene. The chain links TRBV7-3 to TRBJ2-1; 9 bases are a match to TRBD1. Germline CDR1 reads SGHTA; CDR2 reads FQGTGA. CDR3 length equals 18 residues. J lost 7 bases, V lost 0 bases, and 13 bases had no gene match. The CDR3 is CASSLTWPGQGLGNEQFF. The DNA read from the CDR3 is TGTGCCAGCAGCTTAACGTGGCCCGGACAGGGGTTAGGAAATGAG. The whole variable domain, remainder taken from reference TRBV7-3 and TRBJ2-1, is GAGVSQTPSNKVTEKGKYVELRCDPISGHTALYWYRQSLGQGPEFLIYFQGTGAADDSGLPNDRFFAVRPEGSVSTLKIQRTERGDSAVYLCASSLTWPGQGLGNEQFFGPGTRLTVL.

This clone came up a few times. Incomplete CDR3 DNA: TGTGCCAGCGGAACAGGGCGCAATCAGCCC. Protein: CASGTGRNQP. The full CDR3 reads CASGTGRNQPQHF. The genes are TRBV6-2 or TRBV6-3 and TRBJ1-5, with D possibly matching TRBD1 (6 bases). The CDR3 end falls 3 residues outside the read, so it is completed with the germline J gene. The CDR3 extends over 13 amino acids. Between the trimmed V and J ends, which lost 8 bases and 2 bases, there was a span of 10 bases. Germline values: CDR1 MNHEY, CDR2 SVGEGT.

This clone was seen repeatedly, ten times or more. CDR3 loop: CSVLTTGGYGYTF. Partial CDR3 DNA: TGCAGCGTCCTCACTACAGGGGGCTATGGC. V is TRBV29-1 and J is TRBJ1-2; 8 bases are shared with TRBD1. Read data end 3 residues before the CDR3 end; the end is taken from the germline J gene. CDR3 size: 13 residues. Germline lookup yields CDR1 SQVTM and CDR2 ANQGSEA. With V trimmed by 6 bases and J by 4 bases, 7 bases remained unmatched.

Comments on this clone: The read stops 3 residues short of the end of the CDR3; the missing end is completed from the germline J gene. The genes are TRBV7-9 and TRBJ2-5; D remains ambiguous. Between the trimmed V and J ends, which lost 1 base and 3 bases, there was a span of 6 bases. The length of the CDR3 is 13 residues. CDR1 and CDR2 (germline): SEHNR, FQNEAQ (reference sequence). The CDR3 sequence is CASSLVPEETQYF. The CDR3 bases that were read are TGTGCCAGCAGCTTAGTCCCAGAAGAGACC.